Sequencing of this TCR beta chain was carried out in a study of immune evolution from preneoplasia to lung adenocarcinoma (dated by TCRdb to the early 2020s). As for the study more broadly: HLA loss of heterozygosity was found in 7% of AIS, around 15% of MIA and roughly 31% of ADC lesions, and in no AAH lesions. POLYSOLVER was used to infer class I HLA alleles from exome data, and LOHHLA was used to detect allele-specific HLA loss. According to the study, over a hundred samples went through TCR sequencing. Resected precursor lesions (AAH, AIS, MIA) and invasive adenocarcinomas were compared against paired morphologically normal lung tissue. Whole exome sequencing and methylation data from the same cohort of nodules were integrated with the immune data. The overall cohort comprised around 48 patients with pulmonary nodules who underwent surgical resection. The study profiled immune contexture across lung adenocarcinoma precursors and invasive adenocarcinoma using immune gene expression, TCR sequencing and multiplex immunofluorescence. The sample size depended on which specimens were available, not on a prior power calculation. TCR sequencing data came from over 40 patients. Broad study findings and their caveats: Compared with EGFR-mutant or double wild-type lesions, KRAS-mutant nodules had the highest T cell clonality. Normal lung had the highest top T cell clone frequencies, which appeared to decline progressively from AAH through AIS, MIA and invasive adenocarcinoma. Normal lung showed the highest clonality, whereas later-stage lesions appeared to have higher T cell density and diversity but lower clonality. The findings rested on association rather than direct causation, and larger cohorts with long-term follow-up and longitudinal biopsies were considered necessary. Because all patients came from Japan and China, whether the findings apply to Western populations was uncertain.

The immunoSEQ hsTCRbeta Kit was used to sequence TCR beta CDR3 regions from DNA. The paper's processing steps were these. TCR sequencing data were analysed with the ImmunoSEQ Analyzer. T cell clonality was defined as 1 minus Pielou's evenness, as computed on productive rearrangements. The inverse Simpson index, applied to productive templates, was used to measure T cell diversity. T cell density was expressed as TCR beta template counts normalized to usable DNA, with usable DNA estimated by amplifying and sequencing housekeeping genes. Two-sided Kruskal-Wallis tests were used to compare TCR metrics across histologic stages. Not all clones reach the TCRdb copy of this immuneACCESS table, which keeps in-frame sequences only. Checked studies attribute under half of the gap to unresolved V genes and leave the rest unexplained. Clone size and V and J calls were adopted from that table, with D and trimming inferred from the DNA. Present in this sample are about 5,700 clones, around 77% of which were seen just once. The biggest ten clones account for 9.5% to 14% of the sample.

Comment on this clone: Its antigen is not yet known. Base qualities are not at hand, and no much larger clone is one base apart.

Between the mid-2010s and the late 2010s, the patients underwent resection in either Japan or China. Two lung cancer pathologists independently reviewed H&E slides to confirm the histologic diagnosis of every case. For nucleic acid extraction, premalignant or tumor cells were enriched by macro-dissection following pathologic assessment. The AllPrep DNA/RNA FFPE Kit was used to isolate DNA from FFPE tissue. Trimming removed 3 bases from V and 4 bases from J, leaving 12 bases between the germline ends. The CDR3 numbers 14 residues from cysteine through phenylalanine. Only the CDR3 region is kept as DNA, spanning 42 bases read in frame from base 1. The CDR1 and CDR2 encoded by the germline V gene (reference sequence) are SEHNR and FQNEAQ.

Sequencing was carried out using FFPE minimally invasive lung adenocarcinoma tissue. The cell subset or site label, read with the paper, signifies: micro-invasive lung adenocarcinoma (MIA). Recombination connected TRBV7-9 to TRBJ1-2; D gene: possibly TRBD1, on 6 matching bases. The sequence was collected from a person between 60 and 79 years old with lung adenocarcinoma. CDR3 protein: CASSFSEGVYGYTF. The DNA reads TGTGCCAGCAGCTTTTCGGAGGGGGTCTATGGCTACACCTTC.